This is a list of T cell receptor beta chains from one sample in a study of shared clonotypes between healthy human individuals. Profiling relied on immunoSEQ multiplex PCR, and the TCRdb table lists in-frame clones only, not all of them. This sample has about 2.1 million clones, with around 93% found just once. The sequenced material came from naive CD8+ T cells from PBMCs. These receptors all come from a man aged 18 to 29 in good health. Some clones in this sample may be carry-over from other donors' samples. Each CDR3 is given with its conserved first and last residue. The D gene is left open where the match is weak. Not every row has a clone size; where given, it reads once, few, many or a size class.

CDR3aa | CDR3nt | abundance | j_gene | d_gene | v_gene
CASQLYEVLTF | TGTGCCAGCCAGCTTTACGAGGTCCTGACTTTC | . | TRBJ2-6 | . | TRBV7-8
CASTTISESTNEKLFF | TGTGCCAGCACCACGATAAGCGAATCAACTAATGAAAAACTGTTTTTT | . | TRBJ1-4 | . | TRBV28
CASSLSGVPSYGYEQYF | TGTGCCAGCAGCTTATCAGGGGTCCCCTCTTATGGCTACGAGCAGTACTTC | once | TRBJ2-7 | . | TRBV7-9
CASSISAGGPYEQYF | TGTGCCAGTAGTATTTCAGCAGGGGGCCCCTACGAGCAGTACTTC | . | TRBJ2-7 | TRBD1 | TRBV19
CASSLEVGRAYNEQFF | TGTGCCAGCAGCTTAGAGGTGGGCAGGGCCTACAATGAGCAGTTCTTC | . | TRBJ2-1 | . | TRBV13
CASSPRAGEQFF | TGTGCCAGCAGTCCAAGGGCGGGTGAGCAGTTCTTC | . | TRBJ2-1 | . | TRBV6-5
CASSVPRDFNYGYTF | TGTGCCAGCAGTGTACCCAGGGATTTCAACTATGGCTACACCTTC | . | TRBJ1-2 | . | TRBV6-1
CASSPQGYNEQFF | TGTGCCAGCAGCCCCCAGGGGTACAATGAGCAGTTCTTC | . | TRBJ2-1 | . | TRBV14
CSVLVAGVSYEQYF | TGCAGCGTTTTAGTAGCGGGAGTCTCCTACGAGCAGTACTTC | . | TRBJ2-7 | TRBD2 | TRBV29-1
CASRGGQGAFF | TGTGCCAGCCGTGGGGGACAGGGAGCTTTCTTT | few | TRBJ1-1 | TRBD1 | TRBV9
CASIVHGYEQYF | TGCGCCAGCATCGTACACGGCTACGAGCAGTACTTC | once | TRBJ2-7 | . | TRBV23-1
CASSHPGQGGQLFF | TGCGCCAGCAGCCACCCCGGACAGGGAGGACAACTGTTTTTT | . | TRBJ1-4 | TRBD1 | TRBV4-1
CASSLALAGNYEQYF | TGCGCCAGCAGCTTGGCCCTAGCGGGGAACTACGAGCAGTACTTC | . | TRBJ2-7 | TRBD2 | TRBV5-1
CASSSRTSSHEQYF | TGTGCCAGCAGTTCCCGGACGTCTTCCCACGAGCAGTACTTC | . | TRBJ2-7 | . | TRBV6-6
CASSLSLAGSTDTQYF | TGTGCCAGCAGTTTAAGTCTAGCGGGGAGCACAGATACGCAGTATTTT | . | TRBJ2-3 | TRBD2 | TRBV27
CASSTQGNTEAFF | TGTGCCAGTAGTACTCAGGGGAACACTGAAGCTTTCTTT | . | TRBJ1-1 | . | TRBV19
CASSFISGTDTQYF | TGTGCCAGCAGTTTTATTAGCGGCACAGATACGCAGTATTTT | . | TRBJ2-3 | . | TRBV28
CASSDGSGSMDTQYF | TGTGCCAGCAGTGATGGTAGCGGGAGCATGGATACGCAGTATTTT | . | TRBJ2-3 | TRBD2 | TRBV25-1